The 24 T cell receptor beta chains presented below share a single source sample, sequenced in a study of shared clonotypes between healthy human individuals. The data were produced by immunoSEQ multiplex PCR, yet TCRdb's version contains in-frame clones alone and is incomplete. This table holds some 2 million clones, over 85% found once. The specimen was naive CD4+ T cells sorted from blood. Subset defined: CD45RA+ positively selected. The source is a man younger than 35 in good health.

The V call is TRBV5-1, the J call TRBJ2-7; possible D gene TRBD1, 5 bases. The ends were cut back, 3 bases at V and 3 bases at J, with 16 bases in the middle. This CDR3 is built from 15 residues. The germline V gene encodes CDR1 SGHRS and CDR2 YFSETQ. The CDR3 nucleotides are TGCGCCAGCAGCTCAAACCCAGGACACCTCTACGAGCAGTACTTC. Amino acid sequence: CASSSNPGHLYEQYF.

The V and J genes are TRBV19 and TRBJ2-1; D not resolved. The CDR3 extends over 15 amino acids. The germline CDR1 and CDR2 sequences are LNHDA and SQIVND (reference sequence). With 2 bases removed from V and 3 bases from J, the gap between germline ends came to 11 bases. CDR3 nucleotide sequence: TGTGCCAGTAGTATACAGGCTCCCGGCTACAATGAGCAGTTCTTC. Translating gives CASSIQAPGYNEQFF.

J is TRBJ1-5 and V is TRBV6-6; D ambiguous. CDR1 and CDR2 from the germline V gene are MNHNY and SVGAGI (reference sequence). The V and J ends lost 0 bases and 7 bases respectively, with 7 bases between them. This CDR3 spans 13 amino acids. The CDR3 loop reads CASSYSGEQPQHF. CDR3 sequence (DNA): TGTGCCAGCAGTTACTCGGGAGAACAGCCCCAGCATTTT.

The J gene is TRBJ2-5, the V gene TRBV9; D gene uncertain. The germline V and J ends were trimmed by 0 bases and 1 base, with 7 bases remaining between them. The V gene's germline CDR1 is SGDLS and CDR2 YYNGEE. This CDR3 comprises 14 residues. The DNA for the CDR3 is TGTGCCAGCAGCGTAGGGCACGTCCAAGAGACCCAGTACTTC. Amino acid sequence: CASSVGHVQETQYF.

The chain employs TRBV18 and TRBJ2-7; 7 bases are shared with TRBD2. Per the germline V gene, CDR1 is KGHSH and CDR2 is LQKENI. This CDR3 spans 14 amino acids. V shed 0 bases, J shed 4 bases, and the junction held 3 bases outside the gene matches. The CDR3 DNA follows: TGTGCCAGCTCACCACCGACTAGCCAATACGAGCAGTACTTC. Translating gives CASSPPTSQYEQYF. The complete variable domain, with remaining parts taken from reference TRBV18 and TRBJ2-7, reads NAGVMQNPRHLVRRRGQEARLRCSPMKGHSHVYWYRQLPEEGLKFMVYLQKENIIDESGMPKERFSAEFPKEGPSILRIQQVVRGDSAAYFCASSPPTSQYEQYFGPGTRLTVT.

This chain joins TRBV5-1 and TRBJ1-1, with D perhaps TRBD1 (6 bases). The CDR3 is 14 residues long. V dropped 3 bases and J dropped 7 bases, with 16 bases sitting between them. The germline V gene encodes CDR1 SGHRS and CDR2 YFSETQ. The chain's CDR3 is CASSSQYRALEAFF. CDR3 sequence (DNA): TGCGCCAGCAGCTCCCAGTACAGGGCTCTTGAAGCTTTCTTT.

The rearrangement uses TRBV28 and TRBJ1-2, with D perhaps TRBD1 (6 bases). V lost 7 bases and J lost 7, with 22 bases in between. Germline values: CDR1 MDHEN, CDR2 SYDVKM. This CDR3 is 15 amino acids long. CDR3 sequence reads: CASTTPPGAVSGYTF. The CDR3 DNA reads as TGTGCCAGCACCACACCCCCAGGGGCAGTAAGTGGCTACACCTTC.

The chain combines TRBV5-5 with TRBJ2-5, with D unresolved. The CDR3 consists of 15 residues. Germline V gene sequence: CDR1 SGHKS, CDR2 YYEKEE (reference sequence). The ends were cut back, 1 base at V and 2 bases at J, with 12 bases in the middle. CDR3 sequence reads: CASSLYSGRQETQYF. DNA of the CDR3: TGTGCCAGCAGCTTGTATTCGGGCAGACAAGAGACCCAGTACTTC.

The rearrangement joins TRBV7-9 to TRBJ1-4; TRBD1 agrees at 7 bases. The CDR3 has 15 amino acids. Germline V gene data show CDR1 as SEHNR and CDR2 as FQNEAQ (reference sequence). V lost 4 bases and J lost 4; bases outside the gene matches: 6. CDR3: CASSSQGVLNEKLFF. CDR3 bases: TGTGCCAGCAGCTCCCAGGGGGTCCTTAATGAAAAACTGTTTTTT.

This rearrangement joins TRBV19 to TRBJ1-5; 10 bases line up with TRBD1. Germline trimming cut 4 bases from V and 6 bases from J; bases unmatched to any gene: 3. The CDR3 totals 14 residues. CDR1 LNHDA and CDR2 SQIVND come from the germline V gene (reference sequence). CDR3 sequence (DNA): TGTGCCAGTAGTAGAAGGGACAGGGGTCAGCCCCAGCATTTT. Protein: CASSRRDRGQPQHF.

The chain carries TRBV4-1 and TRBJ2-3; possibly TRBD1 or TRBD2 for D (6 bases each). This CDR3 has 14 residues. Germline CDR1 MGHRA, CDR2 YSYEKL. V was pared by 1 base and J by 5 bases, with 10 bases between. The CDR3 DNA follows: TGCGCCAGCAGCCAAGGGAGGGGGATAGATACGCAGTATTTT. Amino acids: CASSQGRGIDTQYF.

The gene calls are TRBV6-1 and TRBJ1-4; D is possibly TRBD1 (6 bases). The CDR3 has 14 amino acids. Germline V CDR1 and CDR2: MNHNS, SASEGT. Trimming took 4 bases from V and 5 from J, leaving 11 bases between them. The CDR3 here is CASSVGQPNEKLFF. CDR3 coding DNA: TGTGCCAGCAGTGTTGGACAGCCGAATGAAAAACTGTTTTTT.

The V gene is TRBV5-1, the J gene TRBJ1-3, with D unclear. This CDR3 has 15 amino acids. The V end was cut by 5 bases, the J end by 2 bases, with 14 bases between. Germline values: CDR1 SGHRS, CDR2 YFSETQ. CDR3: CASSAAGPPGNTIYF. CDR3 sequence (DNA): TGCGCCAGCAGTGCCGCGGGTCCGCCTGGAAACACCATATATTTT.

The CDR3 nucleotides read TGTGCCAGCAGCCCCCTGGGGTTAACCTACAATGAGCAGTTCTTC. Translating it yields CASSPLGLTYNEQFF. The chain combines TRBV9 with TRBJ2-1; D is undetermined. V lost 4 bases and J lost 2, with 13 bases in between. In germline, CDR1 is SGDLS, CDR2 YYNGEE. There are 15 residues in the CDR3.

V gene TRBV5-4 combines with J gene TRBJ2-1; TRBD2 matches 10 bases. The CDR3 is made up of 15 amino acids. Germline V CDR1 and CDR2: SGHNT, YYREEE (reference sequence). The trim removed 6 bases at V and 5 bases at J, leaving 8 bases unmatched. The CDR3 coding sequence is TGTGCCAGCACCCGGAAAGGACTAGCGGACAATGAGCAGTTCTTC. Translation gives CASTRKGLADNEQFF.

V and J are TRBV5-1 and TRBJ1-6; TRBD1 aligns across 9 bases. This CDR3 spans 15 amino acids. Per the germline V gene, CDR1 is SGHRS and CDR2 is YFSETQ. V lost 4 bases and J lost 9; bases outside the gene matches: 8. CDR3 sequence: CASSPRDREASPLHF. CDR3 sequence (DNA): TGCGCCAGCAGCCCCCGGGACAGGGAGGCTTCACCCCTCCACTTT.

Remarks on this clone: Other DNA sequences within the sample encode an identical CDR3. The chain has TRBV7-2 and TRBJ2-5; D tentatively reads TRBD1 or TRBD2 (5 bases each). From germline, CDR1 is SGHTA and CDR2 FQGNSA. Trimming removed 5 bases at V and 4 bases at J, with 11 bases between. This CDR3 contains 13 residues. DNA for the CDR3: TGTGCCAGCAGCCTGGGACGCCTAGAGACCCAGTACTTC. Encoded protein: CASSLGRLETQYF.

The chain links TRBV4-2 to TRBJ2-7; 10 nucleotides align to TRBD2. V lost 1 base to trimming and J lost 6 bases; unmatched junction nucleotides: 15. The CDR3 runs 18 residues. Germline CDR1 and CDR2: LGHNA and YNFKEQ. The CDR3 spells CASSQVFPSPAGGPEQYF. In DNA, the CDR3 is TGTGCCAGCAGCCAAGTTTTCCCCTCTCCAGCGGGGGGGCCCGAGCAGTACTTC.

This CDR3 is CASSYAQGPLPFF. CDR3 DNA: TGTGCCAGCAGTTACGCGCAGGGACCCTTACCTTTCTTC. This rearrangement joins TRBV6-5 to TRBJ2-1; D may be TRBD1 or TRBD2 (5 bases each). The CDR3 totals 13 residues. V lost 2 bases, J lost 16 bases, and 18 bases lay in between. Germline values: CDR1 MNHEY, CDR2 SVGAGI.

V usage is TRBV9 and J usage is TRBJ2-7; D could derive from TRBD1 or TRBD2 (6 bases each). Germline CDR1 is SGDLS and CDR2 is YYNGEE. The CDR3 contains 22 residues. V lost 0 bases and J 3 bases, leaving 34 bases between the germline ends. The CDR3 region has the DNA TGTGCCAGCAGCGTAGTATGCGGGGCAAGAGAGGGGGATCGACCACTACTCTACGAGCAGTACTTC. The encoded protein is CASSVVCGAREGDRPLLYEQYF.

The chain recombines TRBV11-2 with TRBJ2-1; 10 bases match TRBD2. This CDR3 region has 15 residues. Germline-derived CDR1 and CDR2 are SGHAT and FQNNGV. The J segment lost 9 bases and the V segment lost 0 bases, leaving 5 bases of the junction unmatched. The CDR3 coding sequence is TGTGCCAGCAGCTTAGACCCTAGCGGGAGTACTGAGCAGTTCTTC. Protein product: CASSLDPSGSTEQFF.

As concerns this clone: Within the sample, other DNA sequences also encode this same CDR3. The rearrangement uses TRBV6-5 and TRBJ1-5; 7 positions agree with TRBD1. The CDR3 has 13 residues. Germline CDR1 reads MNHEY; CDR2 reads SVGAGI. V lost 5 bases and J lost 6; bases outside the gene matches: 4. The CDR3 sequence is CASSLTGAQPQHF. CDR3 nucleotide sequence: TGTGCCAGCAGTCTAACAGGGGCTCAGCCCCAGCATTTT.

This sequence joins TRBV2 and TRBJ1-3; tentatively, D is TRBD1 (5 bases). Per germline, CDR1 SNHLY and CDR2 FYNNEI. The V gene lost 6 bases and the J gene lost 0 bases, with 15 bases spanning the gap. This CDR3 is 16 amino acids long. The CDR3 sequence is CASRMVQGFSGNTIYF. The CDR3 coding sequence is TGTGCCAGCAGGATGGTTCAGGGATTCTCTGGAAACACCATATATTTT. Based on the CDR3 plus reference TRBV2 and TRBJ1-3, the full variable domain is EPEVTQTPSHQVTQMGQEVILRCVPISNHLYFYWYRQILGQKVEFLVSFYNNEISEKSEIFDDQFSVERPDGSNFTLKIRSTKLEDSAMYFCASRMVQGFSGNTIYFGEGSWLTVV.

There are many counts of this clone. Other DNA sequences in this specimen translate into the identical CDR3. The chain has TRBV30 and TRBJ1-5; D call uncertain. Deletions cut 2 bases from V and 1 base from J, with 6 bases between. The CDR3 has 13 amino acids. Germline values: CDR1 GTSNPN, CDR2 SVGIG (reference sequence). The CDR3 DNA is TGTGCCTGGAGTAGACCCAGCAATCAGCCCCAGCATTTT. As protein: CAWSRPSNQPQHF.